The 13 T cell receptor beta chains below all came from one sample that was sequenced in a study of T cell responses to AZD1222 COVID-19 vaccine. Produced via immunoSEQ multiplex PCR; TCRdb's table is partial and in-frame only. The sample comprises around 150,000 clones, approximately 90% of which are singletons, and under 3.5% rests with the top ten. This material consisted of peripheral blood, taken on day 0 of MenACWY control vaccination. These receptors all stem from an adult in good health.

This rearrangement joins TRBV24-1 to TRBJ1-6; D gene unclear. Trimming removed 1 base at V and 7 bases at J, with 16 bases between. There are 17 residues in the CDR3. Germline assignment: CDR1 KGHDR and CDR2 SFDVKD. The CDR3 DNA reads TGTGCCACCAGTGATTTTTCTGGGTGGCAGTCGAATTCACCCCTCCACTTT. Its protein product is CATSDFSGWQSNSPLHF.

This chain connects TRBV12-5 to TRBJ2-7; maybe TRBD2 (6 bases). There are 14 residues in the CDR3. Germline values: CDR1 LGHNT, CDR2 FRNRAP. V gave up 6 bases and J gave up 0 bases, with 12 bases separating them. The CDR3 region is CASGPDYVSYEQYF. The CDR3 DNA is TGTGCTAGTGGCCCGGACTATGTCTCCTACGAGCAGTACTTC.

Here the CDR3 DNA reads TGTGCCAGCAGCCAAGGTCCAGGCGCTAACTATGGCTACACCTTC. Protein product: CASSQGPGANYGYTF. The rearrangement links TRBV3-1 (or the pseudogene TRBV3-2) to TRBJ1-2; no clear D gene. CDR1 LGHDT and CDR2 YNNKEL come from the germline V gene (reference sequence). Trimming left V 1 base short and J 0 bases short, with 9 bases between. The CDR3 is 15 residues long.

The CDR3 region has the DNA TGTGCCAGCAGCTCCGACCCTGAGACACCCCTCCACTTT. Amino acids: CASSSDPETPLHF. The chain couples TRBV7-2 to TRBJ1-6; D ambiguous. Trimming shortened V by 4 bases and J by 11 bases, and 12 bases separated the two germline ends. This CDR3 is 13 amino acids long. The germline V gene encodes CDR1 SGHTA and CDR2 FQGNSA.

The V call is TRBV2, the J call TRBJ1-5; 8 bases agree with TRBD1. V was pared by 6 bases and J by 0 bases, with 7 bases of the junction left unmatched. Looked up from germline, CDR1 is SNHLY and CDR2 is FYNNEI. This CDR3 region has 16 residues. DNA of the CDR3: TGTGCCAGCAGCGCCGGGACAGGCAATAGCAATCAGCCCCAGCATTTT. It yields the protein CASSAGTGNSNQPQHF.

The chain carries TRBV2 and TRBJ1-2; unclear D gene. Germline V gives CDR1 SNHLY, CDR2 FYNNEI. With 3 bases removed from V and 8 bases from J, the gap between germline ends came to 16 bases. There are 14 residues in the CDR3. CDR3: CASSDADSLRGYTF. The CDR3, as DNA: TGTGCCAGCAGTGACGCCGACTCCCTGCGGGGCTACACCTTC. Using reference TRBV2 and TRBJ1-2 for the parts outside the CDR3, the full variable domain is EPEVTQTPSHQVTQMGQEVILRCVPISNHLYFYWYRQILGQKVEFLVSFYNNEISEKSEIFDDQFSVERPDGSNFTLKIRSTKLEDSAMYFCASSDADSLRGYTFGSGTRLTVV.

The rearrangement joins TRBV5-6 to TRBJ1-1; the match to TRBD1 covers 8 bases. This CDR3 is 16 amino acids long. Unmatched junction bases numbered 13, after V lost 4 bases and J lost 5 bases. Germline assignment: CDR1 SGHDT and CDR2 YYEEEE. CDR3 sequence reads: CASSTLDDRGQTEAFF. The CDR3 DNA reads as TGTGCCAGCAGCACCCTTGACGACAGGGGACAAACTGAAGCTTTCTTT. Looking up the rest from reference TRBV5-6 and TRBJ1-1 gives the full variable domain: DAGVTQSPTHLIKTRGQQVTLRCSPKSGHDTVSWYQQALGQGPQFIFQYYEEEERQRGNFPDRFSGHQFPNYSSELNVNALLLGDSALYLCASSTLDDRGQTEAFFGQGTRLTVV.

This rearrangement joins TRBV7-2 to TRBJ1-5, with D possibly being TRBD1 (5 bases). Germline V gives CDR1 SGHTA, CDR2 FQGNSA. The CDR3 is made up of 15 amino acids. Trimming stripped 5 bases from V and 2 bases from J, with 13 bases between. Here the CDR3 reads CASSQRGYGNQPQHF. The DNA for the CDR3 is TGTGCCAGCAGCCAGCGGGGGTACGGCAATCAGCCCCAGCATTTT.

The chain has TRBV3-1 (or the pseudogene TRBV3-2) and TRBJ2-7, with D unresolved. Trimming stripped 4 bases from V and 0 bases from J, with 7 bases between. Germline V gene data show CDR1 as LGHDT and CDR2 as YNNKEL (reference sequence). This CDR3 region has 13 residues. The CDR3 nucleotides are TGTGCCAGCAGCCGAACGGGCTCCTACGAGCAGTACTTC. Translating it yields CASSRTGSYEQYF.

The V gene is TRBV29-1, the J gene TRBJ2-3; TRBD2 might be the D (6 bases). CDR1 SQVTM and CDR2 ANQGSEA come from the germline V gene. The CDR3 consists of 14 residues. V was trimmed by 2 bases and J by 2 bases, leaving 11 bases between them. CDR3 DNA sequence: TGCAGCGTTGAAAGGGGACTTTTCACAGATACGCAGTATTTT. Translated: CSVERGLFTDTQYF.

This rearrangement joins TRBV6-5 to TRBJ2-1, with 8 bases identical to TRBD1. The CDR3 contains 15 residues. With 2 bases clipped from V and 8 bases from J, the junction kept 8 bases outside the gene matches. Germline V CDR1 and CDR2: MNHEY, SVGAGI. CDR3 amino acids: CASSYRAGGWDEQFF. As DNA, the CDR3 is TGTGCCAGCAGTTACAGGGCAGGGGGCTGGGATGAGCAGTTCTTC.

J is TRBJ2-1 and V is TRBV7-2; 10 bases are a match to TRBD2. Germline V gene data show CDR1 as SGHTA and CDR2 as FQGNSA. J lost 3 bases, V lost 1 base, and 0 bases had no gene match. The CDR3 extends over 15 amino acids. The CDR3 nucleotides are TGTGCCAGCAGCTTAGGACTAGCGGGCTACAATGAGCAGTTCTTC. It codes for CASSLGLAGYNEQFF.

The rearrangement links TRBV12-5 to TRBJ2-1; tentative D call: TRBD2 (5 bases). With 4 bases removed from V and 4 bases from J, the gap between germline ends came to 14 bases. CDR3 length equals 15 residues. CDR1 and CDR2 from the germline V gene are LGHNT and FRNRAP. Here the CDR3 reads CASGSRAPQYNEQFF. For the CDR3, the DNA is TGTGCTAGTGGTTCGAGGGCCCCCCAGTACAATGAGCAGTTCTTC.